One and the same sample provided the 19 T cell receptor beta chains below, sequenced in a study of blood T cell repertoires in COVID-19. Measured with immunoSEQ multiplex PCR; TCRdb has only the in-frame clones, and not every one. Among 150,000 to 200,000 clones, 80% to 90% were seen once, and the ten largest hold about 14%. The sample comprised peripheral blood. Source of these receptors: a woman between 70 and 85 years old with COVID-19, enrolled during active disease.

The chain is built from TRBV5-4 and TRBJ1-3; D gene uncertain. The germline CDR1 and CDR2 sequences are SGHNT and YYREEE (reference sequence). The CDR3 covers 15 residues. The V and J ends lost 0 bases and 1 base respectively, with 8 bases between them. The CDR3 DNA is TGTGCCAGCAGCTTGGACGGACTTTCTGGAAACACCATATATTTT. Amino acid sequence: CASSLDGLSGNTIYF. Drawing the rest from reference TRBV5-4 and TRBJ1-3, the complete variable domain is ETGVTQSPTHLIKTRGQQVTLRCSSQSGHNTVSWYQQALGQGPQFIFQYYREEENGRGNFPPRFSGLQFPNYSSELNVNALELDDSALYLCASSLDGLSGNTIYFGEGSWLTVV.

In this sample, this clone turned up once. The CDR3 coding sequence is TGTGCCAGCTCACCCTACTTACAGGGTACTGGGTACGAGCAGTACTTC. This gives the protein CASSPYLQGTGYEQYF. This rearrangement joins TRBV18 to TRBJ2-7; tentative D call: TRBD1 (6 bases). CDR1 is KGHSH, CDR2 LQKENI, per germline. The CDR3 sequence is 16 residues long. V was trimmed by 3 bases and J by 4 bases, leaving 19 bases between them.

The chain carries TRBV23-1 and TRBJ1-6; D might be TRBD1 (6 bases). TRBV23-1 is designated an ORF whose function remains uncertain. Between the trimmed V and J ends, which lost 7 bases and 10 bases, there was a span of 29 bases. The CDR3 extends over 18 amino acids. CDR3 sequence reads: CASNLTRGDEGGGSPLHF. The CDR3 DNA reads TGCGCCAGCAACTTGACAAGGGGTGATGAGGGCGGGGGCTCACCCCTCCACTTT.

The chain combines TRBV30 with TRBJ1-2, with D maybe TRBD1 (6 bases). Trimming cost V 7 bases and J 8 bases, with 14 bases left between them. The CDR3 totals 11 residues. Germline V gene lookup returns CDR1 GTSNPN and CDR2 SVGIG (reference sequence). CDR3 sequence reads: CALRGGRGYTF. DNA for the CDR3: TGTGCCTTACGAGGGGGTAGGGGCTACACCTTC.

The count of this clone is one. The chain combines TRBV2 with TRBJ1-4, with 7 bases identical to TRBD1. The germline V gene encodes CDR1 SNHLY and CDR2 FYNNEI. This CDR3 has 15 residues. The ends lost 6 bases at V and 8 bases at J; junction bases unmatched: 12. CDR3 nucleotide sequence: TGTGCCAGCAGGCCGACAGGGTTTGGAAACGAAAAACTGTTTTTT. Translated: CASRPTGFGNEKLFF.

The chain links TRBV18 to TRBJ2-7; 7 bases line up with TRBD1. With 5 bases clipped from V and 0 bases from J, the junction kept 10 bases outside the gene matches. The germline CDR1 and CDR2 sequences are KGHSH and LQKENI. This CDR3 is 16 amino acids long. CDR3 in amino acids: CASSYNPGTASYEQYF. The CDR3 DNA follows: TGTGCCAGCTCATATAACCCCGGGACAGCCTCCTACGAGCAGTACTTC. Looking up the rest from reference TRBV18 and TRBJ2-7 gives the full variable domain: NAGVMQNPRHLVRRRGQEARLRCSPMKGHSHVYWYRQLPEEGLKFMVYLQKENIIDESGMPKERFSAEFPKEGPSILRIQQVVRGDSAAYFCASSYNPGTASYEQYFGPGTRLTVT.

CDR3 amino acids: CSAGGNTEAFF. Here the CDR3 DNA reads TGCAGTGCGGGGGGTAACACTGAAGCTTTCTTT. The chain is built from TRBV20-1 and TRBJ1-1; D perhaps matches TRBD1 (5 bases). V shed 6 bases and J shed 2 bases, with 7 bases lying between them. This CDR3 comprises 11 residues. In germline, CDR1 is DFQATT, CDR2 SNEGSKA (reference sequence).

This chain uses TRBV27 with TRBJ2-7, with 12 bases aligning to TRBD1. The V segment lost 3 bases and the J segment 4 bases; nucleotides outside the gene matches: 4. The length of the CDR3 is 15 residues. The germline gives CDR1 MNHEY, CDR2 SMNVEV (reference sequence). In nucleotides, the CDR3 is TGTGCCAGCAGTTTTAGGGGACAGGGGGCGTACGAGCAGTACTTC. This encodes CASSFRGQGAYEQYF.

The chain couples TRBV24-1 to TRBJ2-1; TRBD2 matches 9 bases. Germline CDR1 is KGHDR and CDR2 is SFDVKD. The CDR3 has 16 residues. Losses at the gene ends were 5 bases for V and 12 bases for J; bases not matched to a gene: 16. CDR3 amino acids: CATSVDRASGTRRQFF. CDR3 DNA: TGTGCCACCAGTGTCGACAGGGCTAGCGGGACGAGACGGCAGTTCTTC.

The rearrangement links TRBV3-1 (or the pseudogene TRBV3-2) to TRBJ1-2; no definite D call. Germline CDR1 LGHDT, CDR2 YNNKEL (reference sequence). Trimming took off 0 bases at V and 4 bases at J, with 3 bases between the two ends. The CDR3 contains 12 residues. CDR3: CASSQDLYGYTF. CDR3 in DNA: TGTGCCAGCAGCCAAGACCTCTATGGCTACACCTTC.

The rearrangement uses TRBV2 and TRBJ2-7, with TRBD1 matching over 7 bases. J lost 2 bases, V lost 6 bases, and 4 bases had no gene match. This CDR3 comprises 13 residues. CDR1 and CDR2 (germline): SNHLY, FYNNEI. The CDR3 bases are TGTGCCAGCAGAGGGACAGAGGCCTACGAGCAGTACGTC. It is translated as CASRGTEAYEQYV.

This chain's CDR3 is CASSLSTGQNEKLFF. Written as DNA, the CDR3 is TGTGCCAGCTCATTATCGACAGGACAGAATGAAAAACTGTTTTTT. The rearrangement joins TRBV18 to TRBJ1-4, with D perhaps matching TRBD1 (6 bases). The CDR3 runs 15 residues. V was shortened by 5 bases and J by 5 bases, with 15 bases between the two germline ends. Looked up from germline, CDR1 is KGHSH and CDR2 is LQKENI.

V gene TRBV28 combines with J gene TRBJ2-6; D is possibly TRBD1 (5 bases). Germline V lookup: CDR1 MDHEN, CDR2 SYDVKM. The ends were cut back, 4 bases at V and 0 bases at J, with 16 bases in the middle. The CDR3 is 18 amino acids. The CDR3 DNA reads TGTGCCAGCAGTTCGTCCGGACAATCTACCTCTGGGGCCAACGTCCTGACTTTC. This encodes CASSSSGQSTSGANVLTF.

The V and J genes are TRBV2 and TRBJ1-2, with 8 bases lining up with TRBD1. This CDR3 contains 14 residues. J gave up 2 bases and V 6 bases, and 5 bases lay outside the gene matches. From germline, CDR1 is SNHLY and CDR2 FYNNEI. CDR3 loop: CASSLTGENYGYTF. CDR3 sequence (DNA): TGTGCCAGCAGCCTGACAGGGGAAAACTATGGCTACACCTTC.

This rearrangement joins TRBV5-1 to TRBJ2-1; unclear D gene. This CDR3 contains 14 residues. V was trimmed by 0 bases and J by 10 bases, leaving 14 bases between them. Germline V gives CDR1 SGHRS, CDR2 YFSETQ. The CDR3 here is CASSLDGGPGEQFF. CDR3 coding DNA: TGCGCCAGCAGCTTGGACGGCGGCCCTGGGGAGCAGTTCTTC.

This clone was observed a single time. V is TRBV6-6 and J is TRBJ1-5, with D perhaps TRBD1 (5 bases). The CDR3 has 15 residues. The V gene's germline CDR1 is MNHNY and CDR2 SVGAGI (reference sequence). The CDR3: CATGGSRSSNQPQHF. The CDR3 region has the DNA TGTGCTACCGGGGGGTCCAGGTCGAGCAATCAGCCCCAGCATTTT.

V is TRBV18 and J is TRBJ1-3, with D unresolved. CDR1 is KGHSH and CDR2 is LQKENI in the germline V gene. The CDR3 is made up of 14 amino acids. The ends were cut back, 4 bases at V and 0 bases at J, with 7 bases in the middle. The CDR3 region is CASSLQFSGNTIYF. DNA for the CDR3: TGTGCCAGCTCACTCCAATTCTCTGGAAACACCATATATTTT.

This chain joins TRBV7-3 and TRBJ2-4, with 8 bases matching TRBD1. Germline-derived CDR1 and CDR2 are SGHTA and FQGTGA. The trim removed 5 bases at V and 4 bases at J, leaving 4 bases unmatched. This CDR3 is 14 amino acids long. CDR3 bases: TGTGCCAGCAGCAGACAGGGGTCAAAAAACATTCAGTACTTC. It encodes CASSRQGSKNIQYF.

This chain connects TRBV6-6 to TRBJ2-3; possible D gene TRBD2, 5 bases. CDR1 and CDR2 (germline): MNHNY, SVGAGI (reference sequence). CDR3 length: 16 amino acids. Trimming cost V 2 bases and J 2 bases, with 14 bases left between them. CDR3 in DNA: TGTGCCAGCAGTTACCTATCTAGCCGTTTCACAGATACGCAGTATTTT. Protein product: CASSYLSSRFTDTQYF.